This paragraph covers one T cell receptor beta chain sequence. V was clipped by 3 bases and J by 3 bases; unmatched bases: 11. From germline, CDR1 is KGHSH and CDR2 LQKENI. This CDR3 has 17 residues. Method: immunoSEQ multiplex PCR; TCRdb's copy keeps in-frame clones and lacks some. Here the sample spans roughly 330,000 clones, 87% being singletons. What the recovered Cohort 3 donors had was two negative PCRs, clearance, or symptom resolution. This entry comes from a study of blood T cell repertoires in COVID-19. Sequencing was carried out using PBMCs or T cells enriched from blood (not recorded which). The sequence came from a woman in her twenties or thirties who had recovered from COVID-19. The rearrangement joins TRBV18 to TRBJ1-2, with TRBD1 matching 9 bases. The CDR3 nucleotides read TGTGCCAGCTCACCCCGCGGGACAGGGAGAATTGACTATGGCTACACCTTC. Amino acids: CASSPRGTGRIDYGYTF.